The rows below give T cell receptor beta chains drawn from one sample of a study of T cells after posttransplantation cyclophosphamide. Data came from immunoSEQ multiplex PCR; TCRdb stores just in-frame clones and leaves some out. The sample includes over 20,000 clones, none of them occurring once. The sequenced sample was PBMCs. These receptors were obtained from a man aged 45-65 years in good health, CMV-negative, and a related stem cell transplant donor. Both conserved end residues are part of each CDR3. A D gene is named only where the DNA matches it firmly. Clone size is not always given. Where it is, it says once, few, many or a class for expanded clones.

CDR3 DNA: TGTGCCAGCAGTTCCCCTAGGGGGCTAGACACCGGGGAGCTGTTTTTT
CDR3 protein: CASSSPRGLDTGELFF
J gene: TRBJ2-2
D gene: TRBD1
V gene: TRBV28
clone size: many

CDR3 DNA: TGTGCCAGCAGTGCTCATCTATTCAATCAGCCCCAGCATTTT
CDR3 protein: CASSAHLFNQPQHF
J gene: TRBJ1-5
D gene: .
V gene: TRBV27
clone size: many

CDR3 DNA: TGTGCCATCAGTGATCACACCGGAGGGAACGAGCAGTACTTC
CDR3 protein: CAISDHTGGNEQYF
J gene: TRBJ2-7
D gene: .
V gene: TRBV10-3
clone size: many

CDR3 DNA: TGTGCCAGCAGTGAACTAGCGTCGCCGGGCACAGATACGCAGTATTTT
CDR3 protein: CASSELASPGTDTQYF
J gene: TRBJ2-3
D gene: .
V gene: TRBV6-1
clone size: many

CDR3 DNA: TGCGCCAGCAGCTGGGGGGGGGACAGGGGGCAATACGAGCAGTACTTC
CDR3 protein: CASSWGGDRGQYEQYF
J gene: TRBJ2-7
D gene: TRBD1
V gene: TRBV5-1
clone size: .

CDR3 DNA: TGTGCCAGCAGCTTGGCCTCATCCAGGGAGGGAGGGGTGGGCGAGCAGTACTTC
CDR3 protein: CASSLASSREGGVGEQYF
J gene: TRBJ2-7
D gene: TRBD2
V gene: TRBV5-8
clone size: many

CDR3 DNA: TGTGCCACCAGCAGAGAAGGGGGAAGGCAGGGTGAGACCCAGTACTTC
CDR3 protein: CATSREGGRQGETQYF
J gene: TRBJ2-5
D gene: .
V gene: TRBV15
clone size: many

CDR3 DNA: TGTGCCAGCTCACCCGGGACTCCAAGGGGCTATGGCTACACCTTC
CDR3 protein: CASSPGTPRGYGYTF
J gene: TRBJ1-2
D gene: .
V gene: TRBV18
clone size: many

CDR3 DNA: TGTGCCAGCAGACCCCACGGGGTTACTGAAGCTTTCTTT
CDR3 protein: CASRPHGVTEAFF
J gene: TRBJ1-1
D gene: .
V gene: TRBV28
clone size: many

CDR3 DNA: TGTGCCAGCAGTGGAGATCCCTATGGCTACACCTTC
CDR3 protein: CASSGDPYGYTF
J gene: TRBJ1-2
D gene: .
V gene: TRBV25-1
clone size: many

CDR3 DNA: TGCGCCAGCAGCTCGGACAGGGCAACCGGGGAGCTGTTTTTT
CDR3 protein: CASSSDRATGELFF
J gene: TRBJ2-2
D gene: TRBD1
V gene: TRBV5-1
clone size: many

CDR3 DNA: TGTGCCAGCAGCGTAGGGGCAGGGGGCTTGCGGGGGCCTTCCTACGAGCAGTACTTC
CDR3 protein: CASSVGAGGLRGPSYEQYF
J gene: TRBJ2-7
D gene: .
V gene: TRBV9
clone size: many

CDR3 DNA: TGTGCCACCAGCAGAGTTCCCGGGGAAGCTTTCTTT
CDR3 protein: CATSRVPGEAFF
J gene: TRBJ1-1
D gene: .
V gene: TRBV15
clone size: many

CDR3 DNA: TGTGCCAGCAGCTTAGGTGGGCGCGAGCCCCAGCATTTT
CDR3 protein: CASSLGGREPQHF
J gene: TRBJ1-5
D gene: .
V gene: TRBV7-8
clone size: many

CDR3 DNA: TGCGCCAGCAGCCAAGAGCGACGGGGATACTATGGCTACACCTTC
CDR3 protein: CASSQERRGYYGYTF
J gene: TRBJ1-2
D gene: .
V gene: TRBV4-1
clone size: many